Ten or more counts support the clone carrying this T cell receptor beta chain. The sample is drawn from a study of CD8 T cells in ankylosing spondylitis. The TCR beta libraries were generated through quantitative 5'-RACE incorporating molecular barcodes. Each CDR3 protein is one row after TCRdb ran MiXCR on the 5' RACE reads. The sample carries roughly 230,000 distinct CDR3 sequences, approximately 8.4% recorded once. Germline V lookup: CDR1 SGHRS, CDR2 YFSETQ. V lost 3 bases and J lost 2, with 13 bases in between. The CDR3 is 15 amino acids. This chain connects TRBV5-1 to TRBJ2-3, with D unresolved. The sequenced sample was blood, either unsorted or a sorted T cell fraction (not recorded which). This clonotype originated in a female donor with ankylosing spondylitis or in good health (not recorded which). The CDR3 region is CASSSLTSITDTQYF. In DNA form, the CDR3 reads TGCGCCAGCAGCTCTCTGACATCGATCACAGATACGCAGTATTTT.